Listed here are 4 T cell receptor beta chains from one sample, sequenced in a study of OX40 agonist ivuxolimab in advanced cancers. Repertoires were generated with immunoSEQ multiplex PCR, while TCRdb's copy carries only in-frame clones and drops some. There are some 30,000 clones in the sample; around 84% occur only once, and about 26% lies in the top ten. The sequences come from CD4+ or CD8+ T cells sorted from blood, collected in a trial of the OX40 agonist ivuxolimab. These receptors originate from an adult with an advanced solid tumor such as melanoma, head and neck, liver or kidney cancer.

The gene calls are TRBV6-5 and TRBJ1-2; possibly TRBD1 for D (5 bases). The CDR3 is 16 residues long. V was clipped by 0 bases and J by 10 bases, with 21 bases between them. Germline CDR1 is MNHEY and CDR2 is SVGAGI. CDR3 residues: CASSYSEEQGGIDYTF. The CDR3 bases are TGTGCCAGCAGTTACTCGGAGGAGCAGGGTGGTATTGACTACACCTTC.

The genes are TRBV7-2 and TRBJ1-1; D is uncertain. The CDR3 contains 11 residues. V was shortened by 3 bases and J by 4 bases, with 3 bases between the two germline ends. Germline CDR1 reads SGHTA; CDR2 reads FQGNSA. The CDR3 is CASSFGTEAFF. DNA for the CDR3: TGTGCCAGCAGCTTTGGCACTGAAGCTTTCTTT.

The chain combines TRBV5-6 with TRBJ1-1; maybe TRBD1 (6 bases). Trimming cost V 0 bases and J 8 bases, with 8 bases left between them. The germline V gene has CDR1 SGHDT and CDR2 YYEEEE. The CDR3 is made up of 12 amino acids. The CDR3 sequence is CASSLGTGEAFF. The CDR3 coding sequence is TGTGCCAGCAGCTTGGGTACAGGGGAAGCTTTCTTT.

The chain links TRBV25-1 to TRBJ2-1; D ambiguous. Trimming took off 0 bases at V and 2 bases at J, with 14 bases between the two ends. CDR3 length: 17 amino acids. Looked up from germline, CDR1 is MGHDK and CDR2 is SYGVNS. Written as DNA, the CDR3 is TGTGCCAGCAGTGAATATTACGGCGGAACAACCTACAATGAGCAGTTCTTC. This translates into CASSEYYGGTTYNEQFF.